The 28 T cell receptor beta chains below all came from one sample that was sequenced in a study of human T cells and chemical hapten exposure. As to time point: patch test 2, 6 weeks after DPC sensitization. Documented treatment: therapeutic diphenylcyclopropenone sensitization with weekly scalp DPC. TCRdb processed the RACE reads anew with MiXCR; each CDR3 protein has one entry. This sample has 80,000 to 95,000 distinct CDR3 sequences, with 8% to 13% found just once. This material consisted of whole blood, taken in connection with sensitization to the hapten diphenylcyclopropenone (DPC). Source of these receptors: a man in his forties with alopecia areata. Some clones in this sample may be carry-over from other donors' samples.

This clonotype was picked up a small number of times. Sequence at one end of the junction differs from germline and may be a read error. The chain combines TRBV7-7 with TRBJ2-1, with D perhaps matching TRBD2 (6 bases). The germline gives CDR1 SSHAT, CDR2 FNYEAQ (reference sequence). This CDR3 has 14 amino acids. As DNA, the CDR3 is TGTGCTAGCAGCTTAGCCGGGAGATGGGATGAGCAGTTCTTC. Its protein product is CASSLAGRWDEQFF.

The chain carries TRBV30 and TRBJ1-5, with unresolved D. CDR3 length: 13 amino acids. V was cut by 3 bases and J by 3 bases, with 9 bases left in between. Germline CDR1 GTSNPN, CDR2 SVGIG (reference sequence). The CDR3, as DNA: TGTGCCTGGAGAATCGGGAACAATCAGCCCCAGCATTTT. Translated: CAWRIGNNQPQHF.

The rearrangement joins TRBV4-3 to TRBJ1-1; tentative D call: TRBD1 (6 bases). The CDR3 runs to 15 residues. With 0 bases removed from V and 11 bases from J, the gap between germline ends came to 19 bases. Germline V gene sequence: CDR1 LGHNA, CDR2 YSLEER. The CDR3 region has the DNA TGCGCCAGCAGCCAAGATGGGGGGGGCCCCGCTCGGGCTTTCTTT. As protein: CASSQDGGGPARAFF.

In this sample, this clonotype turned up many times. The chain carries TRBV6-1 and TRBJ2-1; D unresolved. This CDR3 comprises 13 residues. Looked up from germline, CDR1 is MNHNS and CDR2 is SASEGT. Trimming removed 3 bases from V and 0 bases from J, with 3 bases in between. CDR3 region: CASSDSSYNEQFF. DNA of the CDR3: TGTGCCAGCAGTGACAGCTCCTACAATGAGCAGTTCTTC.

This chain uses TRBV12-3 or TRBV12-4 with TRBJ2-5, with D maybe TRBD1 (6 bases). CDR3 length equals 14 residues. V lost 4 bases to trimming and J lost 1 base, with 10 bases between them. The CDR3 protein is CASSSTGTQETQYF. The CDR3 nucleotides read TGTGCCAGCAGTTCCACAGGGACCCAAGAGACCCAGTACTTC.

There are a few counts of this clonotype. The chain is built from TRBV6-5 and TRBJ2-5, with 7 bases fitting TRBD1. CDR1 and CDR2 from the germline V gene are MNHEY and SVGAGI. The CDR3 has 14 amino acids. Trimming removed 5 bases from V and 4 bases from J; junction bases left unmatched: 7. The CDR3: CASSTRSGGETQYF. DNA for the CDR3: TGTGCCAGCAGTACCCGGTCAGGGGGAGAGACCCAGTACTTC.

Only a few counts were recorded for this clonotype. The V gene is TRBV6-2 or TRBV6-3, the J gene TRBJ2-1; 10 positions match TRBD2. CDR3 length: 17 residues. Germline CDR1 reads MNHEY; CDR2 reads SVGEGT. The trim removed 10 bases at V and 4 bases at J, leaving 16 bases unmatched. CDR3 DNA: TGTGCCACTAGTTCCGAGTCCACTAGCGGGAAGTACAATGAGCAGTTCTTC. It is translated as CATSSESTSGKYNEQFF.

The chain carries TRBV6-1 and TRBJ1-6, with TRBD1 matching 7 bases. Germline V gene data show CDR1 as MNHNS and CDR2 as SASEGT. Unmatched junction bases numbered 9, after V lost 3 bases and J lost 13 bases. The CDR3 has 14 residues. This CDR3 reads CASSDNRGFSPLHF. Here the CDR3 DNA reads TGTGCCAGCAGTGACAACAGGGGCTTTTCCCCCCTCCACTTT.

This clonotype was detected a few times. The chain uses TRBV12-3 or TRBV12-4 and TRBJ2-7; D might be TRBD2 (6 bases). The V end was cut by 8 bases, the J end by 2 bases, with 13 bases between. This CDR3 is 13 amino acids long. Written as DNA, the CDR3 is TGTGCCAGCGCGGGGTCTAGCGCCTACGAGCAGTACTTC. The encoded protein is CASAGSSAYEQYF.

The chain is built from TRBV29-1 and TRBJ2-6; possibly TRBD2 for D (5 bases). V lost 0 bases, J lost 2 bases, and 8 bases lay in between. This CDR3 is 15 amino acids long. CDR1 is SQVTM, CDR2 ANQGSEA, per germline. The CDR3 protein is CSVEDPGAGANVLTF. The CDR3 DNA sequence: TGCAGCGTTGAAGATCCCGGGGCTGGGGCCAACGTCCTGACTTTC. The full variable domain, in which reference TRBV29-1 and TRBJ2-6 provide the parts outside the CDR3, is SAVISQKPSRDICQRGTSLTIQCQVDSQVTMMFWYRQQPGQSLTLIATANQGSEATYESGFVIDKFPISRPNLTFSTLTVSNMSPEDSSIYLCSVEDPGAGANVLTFGAGSRLTVL.

This chain links TRBV20-1 with TRBJ2-3, with 10 bases aligning to TRBD2. The V and J ends lost 3 bases and 0 bases, in that order; junction bases with no gene match: 9. CDR3 length: 17 residues. The V gene's germline CDR1 is DFQATT and CDR2 SNEGSKA (reference sequence). The CDR3, as DNA: TGCAGTGCTAGGGGTACTAGCGGGATCCCTAGCACAGATACGCAGTATTTT. Translated: CSARGTSGIPSTDTQYF.

The chain recombines TRBV12-3 or TRBV12-4 with TRBJ2-5; TRBD1 matches 8 bases. V gave up 6 bases and J gave up 0 bases; unmatched junction bases: 18. The CDR3 totals 19 residues. The CDR3 loop is CASRLGYPPGQDYQETQYF. The CDR3 region has the DNA TGTGCCAGCAGGCTAGGGTACCCACCGGGACAGGATTACCAAGAGACCCAGTACTTC.

In this sample, this clonotype turned up a few times. This sequence joins TRBV20-1 and TRBJ2-1, with 9 positions matching TRBD1. Per germline, CDR1 DFQATT and CDR2 SNEGSKA (reference sequence). J gave up 7 bases and V 2 bases, and 9 bases lay outside the gene matches. This CDR3 spans 15 amino acids. CDR3 in DNA: TGCAGTGCTAGAATTCCGGGACAGGGAATAAATGAGCAGTTCTTC. Its protein is CSARIPGQGINEQFF.

The chain couples TRBV20-1 to TRBJ2-7; 7 nucleotides align to TRBD1. The CDR3 loop spans 11 amino acids. With 6 bases clipped from V and 3 bases from J, the junction kept 2 bases outside the gene matches. Germline CDR1 is DFQATT and CDR2 is SNEGSKA (reference sequence). The DNA of the CDR3 is TGCAGTGCAGGACAGGTCTACGAGCAGTACTTC. The encoded protein is CSAGQVYEQYF.

This clonotype turned up a few times. This chain joins TRBV7-2 and TRBJ2-7; 9 bases line up with TRBD1. This CDR3 spans 17 amino acids. Germline V gene lookup returns CDR1 SGHTA and CDR2 FQGNSA. After removal of 1 base from V and 9 bases from J, the junction contained 16 bases not matched to a gene. The CDR3 nucleotides are TGTGCCAGCAGCTTAGTTCGGTCGGGACAGGGCCCCCGAGGGCAGTACTTC. Protein: CASSLVRSGQGPRGQYF.

The gene calls are TRBV14 and TRBJ2-5, with 11 bases that match TRBD2. J was trimmed by 1 base and V by 4 bases; bases with no gene match: 2. Per germline, CDR1 SGHDN and CDR2 FVKESK. CDR3 length equals 15 residues. The CDR3 reads CASSPGLAAQETQYF. DNA of the CDR3: TGTGCCAGCAGCCCGGGACTAGCGGCCCAAGAGACCCAGTACTTC.

This clonotype was seen more than once but under ten times. The chain carries TRBV11-2 and TRBJ1-4; D is unresolved. The CDR3 has 15 residues. Germline values: CDR1 SGHAT, CDR2 FQNNGV. The V gene lost 5 bases and the J gene lost 0 bases, with 10 bases spanning the gap. The CDR3 loop is CASSLRPATNEKLFF. For the CDR3, the DNA is TGTGCCAGCAGCCTTAGGCCCGCAACTAATGAAAAACTGTTTTTT.

The chain has TRBV6-5 and TRBJ1-2, with 9 bases matching TRBD1. Germline CDR1 and CDR2: MNHEY and SVGAGI. Losses at the gene ends were 3 bases for V and 1 base for J; bases not matched to a gene: 6. The CDR3 sequence is 16 residues long. CDR3 sequence reads: CASSYGQGTLNYGYTF. As DNA, the CDR3 is TGTGCCAGCAGTTATGGACAGGGGACTCTTAACTATGGCTACACCTTC.

Comments on this clonotype: A much larger clone lies a single base off, so this may be a read error. The V call is TRBV6-5, the J call TRBJ1-6; 7 bases match TRBD1. J lost 8 bases, V lost 6 bases, and 13 bases had no gene match. From germline, CDR1 is MNHEY and CDR2 SVGAGI. The CDR3 runs 16 residues. CDR3 protein: CASSPDRALSYSPLHF. The CDR3 DNA sequence: TGTGCCAGCAGCCCCGACAGGGCACTTTCGTATTCACCCCTCCACTTT.

This chain links TRBV29-1 with TRBJ2-2, with 9 bases identical to TRBD1. The germline V gene has CDR1 SQVTM and CDR2 ANQGSEA. J was trimmed by 5 bases and V by 4 bases; bases with no gene match: 5. This CDR3 region has 14 residues. The CDR3 here is CSVVKGQGTGELFF. DNA for the CDR3: TGCAGCGTTGTTAAAGGACAGGGGACCGGGGAGCTGTTTTTT.

Relative to its sample, this clonotype is medium-sized. V and J are TRBV7-8 and TRBJ2-7; unclear D gene. The germline V gene has CDR1 SGHVS and CDR2 FQNEAQ. This CDR3 is built from 14 residues. Trimming shortened V by 2 bases and J by 2 bases, and 10 bases separated the two germline ends. This chain's CDR3 is CASSLNLLAYEQYV. In DNA, the CDR3 is TGTGCCAGCAGCTTAAATTTACTCGCCTACGAGCAGTACGTC.

This clonotype has only a few counts. V is TRBV10-3 and J is TRBJ1-2; TRBD1 is a possible D gene (5 bases). The V gene lost 11 bases and the J gene lost 6 bases, with 19 bases spanning the gap. The CDR3 runs to 13 residues. CDR1 and CDR2 from the germline V gene are ENHRY and SYGVKD. DNA for the CDR3: TGTGCCTTCCGCGAGCAGGGAACAGATGGCTACACCTTC. This codes for CAFREQGTDGYTF.

This clonotype has a handful of counts. The CDR3 reads CASSPSRTYEQYV. For the CDR3, the DNA is TGTGCCAGCAGTCCTAGCCGGACGTACGAGCAGTACGTC. The chain is built from TRBV2 and TRBJ2-7, with D possibly matching TRBD2 (5 bases). Germline assignment: CDR1 SNHLY and CDR2 FYNNEI. This CDR3 is built from 13 residues. Trimming removed 5 bases at V and 4 bases at J, with 12 bases between.

CDR3 in DNA: TGTGCCAGCAGTTTGGCCGGGACAGGGGGCTTTAGGAGCTCTGGGGCCAACGTCCTGACTTTC. It encodes CASSLAGTGGFRSSGANVLTF. V usage is TRBV28 and J usage is TRBJ2-6; 12 bases map to TRBD1. The CDR3 extends over 21 amino acids. J lost 0 bases, V lost 3 bases, and 12 bases had no gene match. Per the germline V gene, CDR1 is MDHEN and CDR2 is SYDVKM.

This clonotype was observed a handful of times. This chain links TRBV7-6 with TRBJ2-1; 7 positions agree with TRBD2. V shed 5 bases and J 1 base; nucleotides not matched to a gene: 5. This CDR3 has 15 amino acids. Germline V gives CDR1 SGHVS, CDR2 FNYEAQ. The CDR3 protein is CASSRTSESYNEQFF. In DNA form, the CDR3 reads TGTGCCAGCAGCCGCACTAGCGAATCCTACAATGAGCAGTTCTTC.

The V and J genes are TRBV15 and TRBJ1-1; D gene uncertain. Germline assignment: CDR1 LNHNV and CDR2 YYDKDF (reference sequence). Deletions cut 0 bases from V and 0 bases from J, with 11 bases between. This CDR3 is built from 16 residues. The DNA of the CDR3 is TGTGCCACCAGCAGAGATGTACCAACCGTGAACACTGAAGCTTTCTTT. As protein: CATSRDVPTVNTEAFF.

The gene calls are TRBV20-1 and TRBJ1-5, with D possibly matching TRBD1 (5 bases). Trimming cost V 0 bases and J 6 bases, with 9 bases left between them. Per germline, CDR1 DFQATT and CDR2 SNEGSKA (reference sequence). The CDR3 covers 13 residues. In DNA form, the CDR3 reads TGCAGTGCTAGAGATGGCAGGGTTCAGCCCCAGCATTTT. The encoded protein is CSARDGRVQPQHF.

This clonotype has more than one count but fewer than ten. V usage is TRBV2 and J usage is TRBJ2-7; unclear D gene. CDR3 length equals 12 residues. Per germline, CDR1 SNHLY and CDR2 FYNNEI. Trimming took off 3 bases at V and 3 bases at J, with 6 bases between the two ends. The CDR3 is CASSEYRYEQYF. In DNA, the CDR3 is TGTGCCAGCAGTGAGTACCGCTACGAGCAGTACTTC.